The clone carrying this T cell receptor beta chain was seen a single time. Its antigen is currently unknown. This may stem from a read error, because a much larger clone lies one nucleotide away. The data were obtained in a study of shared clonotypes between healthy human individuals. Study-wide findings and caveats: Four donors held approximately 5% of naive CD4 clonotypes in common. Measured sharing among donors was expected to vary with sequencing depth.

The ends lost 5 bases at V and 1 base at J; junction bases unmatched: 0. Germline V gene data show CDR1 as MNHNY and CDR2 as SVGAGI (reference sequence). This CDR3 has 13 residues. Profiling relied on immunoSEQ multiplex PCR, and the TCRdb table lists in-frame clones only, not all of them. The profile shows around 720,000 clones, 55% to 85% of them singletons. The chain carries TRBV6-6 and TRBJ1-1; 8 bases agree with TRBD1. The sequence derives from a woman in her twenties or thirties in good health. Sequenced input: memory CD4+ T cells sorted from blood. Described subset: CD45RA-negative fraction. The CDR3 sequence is CASSGQGNTEAFF. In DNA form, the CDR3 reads TGTGCCAGCAGTGGACAGGGGAACACTGAAGCTTTCTTT.